Listed below are T cell receptor beta chains from one sample, sequenced in a study of T cells in Graves' hyperthyroidism and ophthalmopathy. TCRdb redid the calling of the multiplex PCR reads with MiXCR, one entry per CDR3 protein. The sample includes fewer than 300,000 distinct CDR3 sequences, roughly 15% of them seen just once. The sequencing input was blood. These receptors were obtained from a woman in her fifties or sixties with Graves' hyperthyroidism that later progressed to Graves' ophthalmopathy. Both conserved end residues are part of each CDR3. D genes are given only for firm matches. Clone size is not always given. Where it is, it says once, few, many or a class for expanded clones.

V gene	clone size	J gene	D gene	CDR3 DNA	CDR3 protein
TRBV5-1	.	TRBJ1-1	.	TGCGCCAGCAGTACGGGAGTATTGGACACTGAAGCTTTCTTT	CASSTGVLDTEAFF
TRBV29-1	.	TRBJ1-1	.	TGCAGCGTCCATCTAAACACTGAAGCTTTCTTT	CSVHLNTEAFF
TRBV12-3/TRBV12-4	many	TRBJ2-7	TRBD2	TGTGCCAGCAGTAGTAGCGGGAGGGACTCCTACGAGCAGTACTTC	CASSSSGRDSYEQYF
TRBV29-1	many	TRBJ1-1	.	TGCAGCGTTGAAGCAGGAGGGTATCTGACTGAAGCTTTCTTT	CSVEAGGYLTEAFF
TRBV4-1	.	TRBJ1-5	.	TGCGCCAGCAGCCAGAAAAGTTGGACGGACAACTATAGCAATCAGCCCCAGCATTTT	CASSQKSWTDNYSNQPQHF
TRBV20-1	many	TRBJ1-2	.	TGCAGTGCCCCTAGATCCCTCGGCTACACCTTC	CSAPRSLGYTF
TRBV20-1	.	TRBJ2-5	TRBD2	TGCAGTGCCAGAGCTAGCGGGAGGGCCGCCGAGACCCAGTACTTC	CSARASGRAAETQYF
TRBV29-1	many	TRBJ1-2	.	TGCAGCGGAGGGGACTATGGCTACACCTTC	CSGGDYGYTF
TRBV7-9	many	TRBJ2-1	.	TGTGCCAGCAGCTCAGCCCGGATGGACGGGAGCTATGAGCAGTTCTTC	CASSSARMDGSYEQFF
TRBV15	.	TRBJ1-1	.	TGTGCCACCAGCTGGGGAGGGAACACTGAAGCTTTCTTT	CATSWGGNTEAFF
TRBV9	few	TRBJ1-1	.	TGTGCCAGCAGCGTAGTTGGGGTAGGGACTGAAGCTTTCTTT	CASSVVGVGTEAFF
TRBV11-1	.	TRBJ2-1	.	TGTGCCAGCGGTCCCCTTCATGAGCAGTTCTTC	CASGPLHEQFF
TRBV18	few	TRBJ2-7	TRBD1	TGTGCCAGCTCACCCGGGACAGGGCCATTCTACGAGCAGTACTTC	CASSPGTGPFYEQYF
TRBV27	many	TRBJ2-7	.	TGTGCCAGCAGTCGCACCGGGACTTTCTACGAGCAGTACTTC	CASSRTGTFYEQYF
TRBV20-1	few	TRBJ2-1	TRBD2	TGCAGTCTGGACCTGGGACTAGCGTCCTACAATGAGCAGTTCTTC	CSLDLGLASYNEQFF
TRBV5-1	many	TRBJ2-5	.	TGCGCCAGCAGCTTGTCGGGGGCCGGCTCCCAAGAGACCCAGTACTTC	CASSLSGAGSQETQYF
TRBV5-1	.	TRBJ1-3	.	TGCGCCAGCAGCTTGGACGGCTCTGGAAACACCATATATTTT	CASSLDGSGNTIYF
TRBV2	few	TRBJ1-3	.	TGTGCCAGCAGTTCTCACATGACAGGCGGCGGGGACACCATATATTTT	CASSSHMTGGGDTIYF
TRBV30	many	TRBJ2-2	TRBD2	TGTGCCTGGAGTGACCAGCGGGAGTTTCGGGAGCTGTTTTTT	CAWSDQREFRELFF
TRBV2	many	TRBJ2-5	.	TGTGCCAGCAGTCCACGGGAGACCCAGTACTTC	CASSPRETQYF
TRBV19	.	TRBJ2-1	.	TGTGCCAGTAGTACCTCCGGGCCGGGGGATGAGGATGAGCAGTTCTTC	CASSTSGPGDEDEQFF
TRBV7-2	many	TRBJ2-5	.	TGTGCCAGCAGTAAGACAGGTGGAGAGACCCAGTACTTC	CASSKTGGETQYF
TRBV9	many	TRBJ1-2	.	TGTGCCAGCAGCGAGAGGGGGGGCACGGACGTCTATGGCTACACCTTC	CASSERGGTDVYGYTF
TRBV20-1	many	TRBJ2-7	.	TGCAGTGCTAGAGGTTGGGTGGACGGGAGTGGGGACGAGCAGTACTTC	CSARGWVDGSGDEQYF
TRBV5-1	few	TRBJ1-4	TRBD1	TGCGCCAGCAGCCCGACAGGGCGAGAACTGTTTTTT	CASSPTGRELFF
TRBV11-3	many	TRBJ2-1	TRBD2	TGTGCCAGCAGCGAGGGCGGGAGTGTAAGCGGTGAGCAGTTCTTC	CASSEGGSVSGEQFF
TRBV20-1	.	TRBJ2-1	.	TGCAGTGGGGGCAGGGGTTTAAATGAGCAGTTCTTC	CSGGRGLNEQFF
TRBV24-1	.	TRBJ2-5	.	TGTGCCACCAGCCGGCGCGGAAGTACACAAGAGACCCAGTACTTC	CATSRRGSTQETQYF
TRBV5-1	many	TRBJ2-3	TRBD1	TGCGCCAGCAGCACCACAGGGGACACAGATACGCAGTATTTT	CASSTTGDTDTQYF
TRBV5-1	many	TRBJ2-7	.	TGCGCCAGCAGCTTGGCCGGGCTAGCGACCTCCTACGAGCAGTACTTC	CASSLAGLATSYEQYF
TRBV5-1	few	TRBJ1-6	.	TGCGCCAGCAGTCGGGAAGATAATTCACCCCTCCACTTT	CASSREDNSPLHF
TRBV5-1	.	TRBJ2-1	TRBD2	TGCGCCAGCAGCTTGGTTAGCGGGATGAACAATGAGCAGTTCTTC	CASSLVSGMNNEQFF
TRBV28	many	TRBJ2-2	TRBD2	TGTGCCAGCAGCACTAGCGGGTCGAACACCGGGGAGCTGTTTTTT	CASSTSGSNTGELFF
TRBV15	many	TRBJ1-2	TRBD1	TGTGCCACCAGCAGAGATCGGGACAGGGCTAACTATGGCTACACCTTC	CATSRDRDRANYGYTF
TRBV9	.	TRBJ2-7	TRBD2	TGTGCCAGCAGCGTAGGAAGCGGGATATCCTACGAGCAGTACTTC	CASSVGSGISYEQYF
TRBV5-1	.	TRBJ2-5	.	TGCGCCAGCAGCTTGGAGATGGGGAGAGAGACCCAGTACTTC	CASSLEMGRETQYF
TRBV14	many	TRBJ1-1	.	TGTGCCAGCAGCCAATTCACTGAAGCTTTCTTT	CASSQFTEAFF